Shown below are 20 T cell receptor beta chains from a single sample sequenced in a study of cytomegalovirus exposure and HLA in healthy donors. PCR primers comprised 60 Vbeta and 13 Jbeta primers. Produced via immunoSEQ multiplex PCR; TCRdb's table is partial and in-frame only. The table lists 45,000 to 55,000 clones. Sequencing was carried out using PBMCs. The receptors come from a woman in her fifties or sixties in good health and CMV-seropositive.

CDR3: CASSHQQGSENIQYF. As DNA, the CDR3 is TGTGCCAGCTCCCACCAGCAGGGGTCTGAAAACATTCAGTACTTC. The chain joins TRBV18 to TRBJ2-4; perhaps TRBD1 as D (6 bases). Germline CDR1 and CDR2: KGHSH and LQKENI. Trimming pared 6 bases from V and 5 bases from J, leaving 17 bases between. The CDR3 consists of 15 residues.

V usage is TRBV5-1 and J usage is TRBJ1-4; D not certain. V dropped 2 bases and J dropped 0 bases, with 5 bases sitting between them. Per germline, CDR1 SGHRS and CDR2 YFSETQ. CDR3 length: 14 residues. The DNA of the CDR3 is TGCGCCAGCAGCTTTGAGGCAACTAATGAAAAACTGTTTTTT. Translation gives CASSFEATNEKLFF.

The J gene is TRBJ2-2, the V gene TRBV7-9; no clear D gene. CDR1 is SEHNR, CDR2 FQNEAQ, per germline (reference sequence). Deletions cut 0 bases from V and 3 bases from J, with 2 bases between. The CDR3 is 13 residues long. DNA of the CDR3: TGTGCCAGCAGCTTAGCCTACACCGGGGAGCTGTTTTTT. Amino acid sequence: CASSLAYTGELFF. Variable domain in full (rest from reference TRBV7-9 and TRBJ2-2): DTGVSQNPRHKITKRGQNVTFRCDPISEHNRLYWYRQTLGQGPEFLTYFQNEAQLEKSRLLSDRFSAERPKGSFSTLEIQRTEQGDSAMYLCASSLAYTGELFFGEGSRLTVL.

The genes are TRBV6-5 and TRBJ1-1; D is unclear. There are 14 residues in the CDR3. Trimming took 0 bases from V and 6 from J, leaving 11 bases between them. The V gene's germline CDR1 is MNHEY and CDR2 SVGAGI. In nucleotides, the CDR3 is TGTGCCAGCAGTTACTCGGCCGGGAGGGCTGAAGCTTTCTTT. This translates into CASSYSAGRAEAFF.

The chain is built from TRBV18 and TRBJ1-1; the D gene is possibly TRBD1 (6 bases). Trimming cost V 1 base and J 5 bases, with 11 bases left between them. The CDR3 has 14 amino acids. Germline CDR1 reads KGHSH; CDR2 reads LQKENI. The CDR3 sequence: CASSPLEGGTEAFF. Here the CDR3 DNA reads TGTGCCAGCTCACCACTCGAGGGGGGGACTGAAGCTTTCTTT.

The chain combines TRBV6-7 with TRBJ1-2, with D unclear. TRBV6-7 carries the ORF label, with uncertain function. Trimming cost V 9 bases and J 4 bases, with 9 bases left between them. The CDR3 has 11 residues. CDR3 amino acids: CARPLVYGYTF. In DNA, the CDR3 is TGTGCCAGACCCCTAGTCTATGGCTACACCTTC.

CDR3 sequence (DNA): TGCGCCAGCAGTGAGACTAGCGGTCGGGAGACCCAGTACTTC. This gives the protein CASSETSGRETQYF. The J gene is TRBJ2-5, the V gene TRBV10-2; TRBD2 matches 8 bases. The germline V gene has CDR1 WSHSY and CDR2 SAAADI. CDR3 length equals 14 residues. Trimming cost V 2 bases and J 5 bases; bases outside gene matches: 4.

Comment on this clone: This sample includes further DNA sequences coding for the same CDR3. This chain uses TRBV6-1 with TRBJ2-6; TRBD1 matches at 9 bases. The CDR3 consists of 15 residues. The germline V gene has CDR1 MNHNS and CDR2 SASEGT. The ends lost 6 bases at V and 1 base at J; junction bases unmatched: 1. In nucleotides, the CDR3 is TGTGCCAGCAGGACAGGGGGATCTGGGGCCAACGTCCTGACTTTC. Translating gives CASRTGGSGANVLTF.

CDR3 sequence: CASSPLGRGYEQYF. As DNA, the CDR3 is TGTGCCAGTAGTCCCCTTGGGCGGGGCTACGAGCAGTACTTC. V and J are TRBV19 and TRBJ2-7, with D possibly TRBD2 on 6 matching bases. With 5 bases removed from V and 3 bases from J, the gap between germline ends came to 14 bases. Germline CDR1 and CDR2: LNHDA and SQIVND (reference sequence). This CDR3 spans 14 amino acids.

The rearrangement uses TRBV30 and TRBJ2-7; 7 bases are a match to TRBD2. Per germline, CDR1 GTSNPN and CDR2 SVGIG (reference sequence). The J segment lost 4 bases and the V segment lost 8 bases, leaving 14 bases of the junction unmatched. This CDR3 spans 14 amino acids. The CDR3 here is CAAKRGRTQYEQYF. CDR3 DNA sequence: TGTGCCGCAAAGCGGGGACGGACCCAATACGAGCAGTACTTC.

J is TRBJ2-7 and V is TRBV14; 7 bases fit TRBD1. Losses at the gene ends were 2 bases for V and 2 bases for J; bases not matched to a gene: 3. Germline V gene lookup returns CDR1 SGHDN and CDR2 FVKESK. This CDR3 is 14 amino acids long. CDR3 coding DNA: TGTGCCAGCAGCCAAAGGGGGCGCGCCTACGAGCAGTACTTC. It codes for CASSQRGRAYEQYF.

The chain carries TRBV5-1 and TRBJ2-5; D possibly corresponds to TRBD1 (6 bases). Between the trimmed V and J ends, which lost 4 bases and 4 bases, there was a span of 14 bases. Per the germline V gene, CDR1 is SGHRS and CDR2 is YFSETQ. The CDR3 extends over 14 amino acids. The CDR3 DNA is TGCGCCAGCAGCGGGGGCCGAGGGGGAGAGACCCAGTACTTC. Protein sequence: CASSGGRGGETQYF.

The rearrangement uses TRBV28 and TRBJ1-5; TRBD1 matches 7 bases. The CDR3 covers 15 residues. V lost 7 bases, J lost 0 bases, and 6 bases stayed unmatched. Germline CDR1 MDHEN, CDR2 SYDVKM. CDR3 sequence (DNA): TGTGCCAGCATTCCGGACAGGTATAGCAATCAGCCCCAGCATTTT. It specifies CASIPDRYSNQPQHF.

V and J are TRBV7-8 and TRBJ1-5; D may be TRBD1 (6 bases). With 0 bases removed from V and 6 bases from J, the gap between germline ends came to 12 bases. The CDR3 loop spans 15 amino acids. Looked up from germline, CDR1 is SGHVS and CDR2 is FQNEAQ. The chain's CDR3 is CASSLAAGVSQPQHF. The DNA for the CDR3 is TGTGCCAGCAGCTTAGCAGCAGGGGTTTCTCAGCCCCAGCATTTT.

The chain uses TRBV21-1 and TRBJ2-5; whether TRBD2, the table's D call, matches the DNA was not checked. TRBV21-1 is classified as a pseudogene. The CDR3 runs to 19 residues. CDR3 residues: CASSKGGASGHNGGETQYF. In DNA form, the CDR3 reads TGTGCCAGCAGCAAAGGAGGGGCTAGCGGGCACAATGGCGGAGAGACCCAGTACTTC.

J is TRBJ1-6 and V is TRBV11-1, with D possibly matching TRBD1 (6 bases). Per the germline V gene, CDR1 is SGHAT and CDR2 is FQDESV (reference sequence). The CDR3 covers 16 residues. The V gene lost 3 bases and the J gene lost 5 bases, with 14 bases spanning the gap. CDR3 loop: CASSLLGTHDNSPLHF. CDR3 in DNA: TGTGCCAGCAGCTTGCTCGGGACACATGATAATTCACCCCTCCACTTT.

The chain has TRBV27 and TRBJ2-4; the match to TRBD2 covers 7 bases. CDR1 and CDR2 from the germline V gene are MNHEY and SMNVEV (reference sequence). The CDR3 runs to 16 residues. J gave up 0 bases and V 4 bases, and 6 bases lay outside the gene matches. CDR3 nucleotide sequence: TGTGCCAGCAGTTCCTGGGACTACTTAGCCAAAAACATTCAGTACTTC. Translation gives CASSSWDYLAKNIQYF.

The CDR3 protein is CASSERGKRETQYF. The CDR3 bases are TGTGCCAGCAGTGAAAGGGGGAAGCGGGAGACCCAGTACTTC. J is TRBJ2-5 and V is TRBV2; maybe TRBD1 (6 bases). Germline CDR1 SNHLY, CDR2 FYNNEI. Trimming shortened V by 2 bases and J by 5 bases, and 12 bases separated the two germline ends. This CDR3 has 14 amino acids.

The rearrangement joins TRBV28 to TRBJ2-7; 10 nucleotides agree with TRBD2. The V gene's germline CDR1 is MDHEN and CDR2 SYDVKM. The CDR3 has 15 residues. After removal of 5 bases from V and 2 bases from J, the junction contained 6 bases not matched to a gene. The CDR3 region has the DNA TGTGCCAGCAGTCCACTAGCGGGGATCGCCTACGAGCAGTACTTC. Protein sequence: CASSPLAGIAYEQYF.

The chain uses TRBV2 and TRBJ1-1, with 9 bases aligning to TRBD1. J lost 9 bases, V lost 6 bases, and 11 bases had no gene match. The CDR3 is 14 amino acids. Germline lookup yields CDR1 SNHLY and CDR2 FYNNEI. The CDR3 loop is CASSQAGTGHQAFF. CDR3 DNA: TGTGCCAGCAGCCAAGCGGGGACAGGGCACCAAGCTTTCTTT. Full variable domain (missing parts from reference TRBV2 and TRBJ1-1): EPEVTQTPSHQVTQMGQEVILRCVPISNHLYFYWYRQILGQKVEFLVSFYNNEISEKSEIFDDQFSVERPDGSNFTLKIRSTKLEDSAMYFCASSQAGTGHQAFFGQGTRLTVV.